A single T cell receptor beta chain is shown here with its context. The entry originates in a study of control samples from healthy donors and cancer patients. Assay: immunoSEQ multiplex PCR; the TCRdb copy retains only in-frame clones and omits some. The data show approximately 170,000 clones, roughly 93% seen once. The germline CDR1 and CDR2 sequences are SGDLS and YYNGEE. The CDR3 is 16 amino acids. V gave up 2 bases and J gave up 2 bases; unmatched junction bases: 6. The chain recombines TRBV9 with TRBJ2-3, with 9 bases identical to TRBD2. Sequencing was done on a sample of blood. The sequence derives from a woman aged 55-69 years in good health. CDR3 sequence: CASSVAGGEITDTQYF. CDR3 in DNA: TGTGCCAGCAGCGTGGCGGGGGGGGAGATCACAGATACGCAGTATTTT.